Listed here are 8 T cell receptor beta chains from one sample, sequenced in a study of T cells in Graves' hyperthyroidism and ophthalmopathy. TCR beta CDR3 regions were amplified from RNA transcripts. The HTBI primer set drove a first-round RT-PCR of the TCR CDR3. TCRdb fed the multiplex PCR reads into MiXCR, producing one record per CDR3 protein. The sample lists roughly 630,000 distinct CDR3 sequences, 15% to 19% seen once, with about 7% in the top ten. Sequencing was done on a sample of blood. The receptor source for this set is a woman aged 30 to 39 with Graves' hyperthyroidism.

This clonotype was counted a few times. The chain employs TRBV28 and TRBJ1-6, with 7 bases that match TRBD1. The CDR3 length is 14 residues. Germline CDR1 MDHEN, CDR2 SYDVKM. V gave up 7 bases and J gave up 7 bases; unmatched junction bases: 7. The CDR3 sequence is CASTHRGMNSPLHF. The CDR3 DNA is TGTGCCAGCACCCACAGGGGAATGAATTCACCCCTCCACTTT.

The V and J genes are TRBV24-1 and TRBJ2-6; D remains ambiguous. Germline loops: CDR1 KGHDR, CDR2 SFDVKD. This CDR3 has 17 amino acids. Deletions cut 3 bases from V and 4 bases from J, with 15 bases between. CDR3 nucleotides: TGTGCCACCAGTGATCGGTCCAGAGTGGGGGGGGCCAACGTCCTGACTTTC. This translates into CATSDRSRVGGANVLTF.

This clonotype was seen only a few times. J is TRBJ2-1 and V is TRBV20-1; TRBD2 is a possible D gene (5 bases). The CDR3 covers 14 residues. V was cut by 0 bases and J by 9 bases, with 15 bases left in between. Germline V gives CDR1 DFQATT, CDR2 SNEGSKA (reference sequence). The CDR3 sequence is CSARDFGSSPEQFF. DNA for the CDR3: TGCAGTGCTAGAGATTTTGGATCTAGCCCTGAGCAGTTCTTC.

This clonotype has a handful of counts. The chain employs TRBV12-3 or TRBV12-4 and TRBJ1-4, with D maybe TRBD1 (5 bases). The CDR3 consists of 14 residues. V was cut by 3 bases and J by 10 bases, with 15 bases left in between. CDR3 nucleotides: TGTGCCAGCAGTTTTGGCAGGGTTATTGGAAAACTGTTTTTT. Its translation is CASSFGRVIGKLFF.

The CDR3 DNA sequence: TGTGCCAGCAGCTTCCACATGGGCGGGGAGCTGTTTTTT. The encoded protein is CASSFHMGGELFF. This rearrangement joins TRBV5-4 to TRBJ2-2, with unresolved D. Germline CDR1 reads SGHNT; CDR2 reads YYREEE (reference sequence). V was shortened by 2 bases and J by 7 bases, with 9 bases between the two germline ends. The CDR3 has 13 amino acids. Supplemented by reference TRBV5-4 and TRBJ2-2, the full variable domain reads ETGVTQSPTHLIKTRGQQVTLRCSSQSGHNTVSWYQQALGQGPQFIFQYYREEENGRGNFPPRFSGLQFPNYSSELNVNALELDDSALYLCASSFHMGGELFFGEGSRLTVL.

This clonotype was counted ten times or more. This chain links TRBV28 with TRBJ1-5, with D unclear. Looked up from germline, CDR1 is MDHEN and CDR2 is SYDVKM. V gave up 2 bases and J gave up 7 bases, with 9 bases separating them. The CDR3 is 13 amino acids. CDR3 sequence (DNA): TGTGCCAGCAGTTTACATGACGGCCAGCCCCAGCATTTT. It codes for CASSLHDGQPQHF. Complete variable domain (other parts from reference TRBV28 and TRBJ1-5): DVKVTQSSRYLVKRTGEKVFLECVQDMDHENMFWYRQDPGLGLRLIYFSYDVKMKEKGDIPEGYSVSREKKERFSLILESASTNQTSMYLCASSLHDGQPQHFGDGTRLSIL.

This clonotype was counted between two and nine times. The DNA for the CDR3 is TGTGCCAGCGCCACTAGCGGGAGTTCTTACGAGCAGTACTTC. It yields the protein CASATSGSSYEQYF. The chain recombines TRBV7-3 with TRBJ2-7, with 11 bases aligning to TRBD2. Trimming removed 8 bases from V and 4 bases from J; junction bases left unmatched: 7. CDR3 length: 14 residues. Germline values: CDR1 SGHTA, CDR2 FQGTGA.

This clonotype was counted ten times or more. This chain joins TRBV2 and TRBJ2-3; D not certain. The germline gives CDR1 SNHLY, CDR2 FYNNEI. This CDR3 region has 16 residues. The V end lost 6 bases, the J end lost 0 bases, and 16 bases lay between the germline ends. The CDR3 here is CASSTVLQTSTDTQYF. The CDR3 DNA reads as TGTGCCAGCAGCACTGTACTCCAGACCAGCACAGATACGCAGTATTTT.